This TCR beta chain was sequenced for a study of spatial heterogeneity in lung cancer. Study conclusions and caveats: For expanded intratumoral alpha and beta TCRs, counts tracked tumor mutation counts. Among tumor T cells, estimated coverage was around 6.8% for alpha chains and roughly 14% for beta chains.

Time point indicated: sample taken at primary tumor resection. TCRdb re-analysed the 5' RACE reads in MiXCR, keeping a single row per CDR3 protein. Seen here are 15,000 to 20,000 distinct CDR3 sequences, around 6% observed once, and the top ten hold approximately 6.2%. There are many counts of this clonotype. Its specificity is unknown. CDR1 SGHNT and CDR2 YYREEE come from the germline V gene (reference sequence). V was pared by 4 bases and J by 7 bases, with 17 bases between. The CDR3 is 15 residues long. The sample was lung tumor tissue, taken at surgery. The chain recombines TRBV5-4 with TRBJ1-4, with D maybe TRBD1 (5 bases). This receptor was identified in a male donor with early-stage non-small cell lung cancer. CDR3 DNA sequence: TGTGCCAGCAGCCGAGAACCGGCGGGGGGTGAAAAACTGTTTTTT. Its translation: CASSREPAGGEKLFF.